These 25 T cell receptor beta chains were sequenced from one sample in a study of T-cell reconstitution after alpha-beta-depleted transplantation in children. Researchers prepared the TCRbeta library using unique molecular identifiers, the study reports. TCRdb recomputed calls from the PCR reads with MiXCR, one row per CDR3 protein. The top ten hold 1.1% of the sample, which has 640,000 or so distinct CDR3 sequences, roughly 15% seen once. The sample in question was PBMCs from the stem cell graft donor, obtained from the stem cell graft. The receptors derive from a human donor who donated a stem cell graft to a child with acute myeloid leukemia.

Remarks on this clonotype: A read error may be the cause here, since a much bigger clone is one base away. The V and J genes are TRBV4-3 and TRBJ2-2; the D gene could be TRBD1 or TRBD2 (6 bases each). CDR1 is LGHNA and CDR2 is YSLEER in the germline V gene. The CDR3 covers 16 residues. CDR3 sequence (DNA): TGCGCCAGCAGCCAAGATTCGGGGGCGGACACCGGGGAGCCGTTTTTT. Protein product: CASSQDSGADTGEPFF.

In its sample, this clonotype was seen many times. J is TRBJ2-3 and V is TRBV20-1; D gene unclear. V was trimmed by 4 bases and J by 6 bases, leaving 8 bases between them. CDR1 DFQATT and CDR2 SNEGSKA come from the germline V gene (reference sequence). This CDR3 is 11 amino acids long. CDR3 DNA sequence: TGCAGTGCTACTTTAGGGGATACGCAGTATTTT. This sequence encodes CSATLGDTQYF.

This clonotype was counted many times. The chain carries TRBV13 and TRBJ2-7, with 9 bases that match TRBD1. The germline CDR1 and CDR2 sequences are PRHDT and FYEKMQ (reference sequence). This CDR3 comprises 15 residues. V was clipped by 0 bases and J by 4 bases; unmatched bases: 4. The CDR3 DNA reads TGTGCCAGCAGCTTAGGTACAGGGGGCGCGTACGAGCAGTACTTC. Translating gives CASSLGTGGAYEQYF.

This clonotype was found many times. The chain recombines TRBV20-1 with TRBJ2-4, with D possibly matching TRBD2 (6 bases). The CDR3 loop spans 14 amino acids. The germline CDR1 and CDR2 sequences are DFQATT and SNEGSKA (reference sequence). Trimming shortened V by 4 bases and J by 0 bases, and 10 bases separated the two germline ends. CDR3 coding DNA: TGCAGTGCTAACGGGAGACTAGCCAAAAACATTCAGTACTTC. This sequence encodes CSANGRLAKNIQYF.

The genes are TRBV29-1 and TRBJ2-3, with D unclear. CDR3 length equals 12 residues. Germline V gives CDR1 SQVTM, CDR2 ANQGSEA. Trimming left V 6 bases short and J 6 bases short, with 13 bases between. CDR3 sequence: CSVDGLSDTQYF. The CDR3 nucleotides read TGCAGCGTGGATGGCCTCTCGGATACGCAGTATTTT.

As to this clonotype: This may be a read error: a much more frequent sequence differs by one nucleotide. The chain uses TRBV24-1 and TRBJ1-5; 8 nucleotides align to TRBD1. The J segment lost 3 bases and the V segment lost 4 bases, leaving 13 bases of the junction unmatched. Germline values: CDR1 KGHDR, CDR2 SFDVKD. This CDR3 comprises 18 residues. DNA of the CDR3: TGTGCCACCAGTGACCCCCGGGACAGGTATGGTGCCAATCAGCCCCAGCATTTT. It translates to CATSDPRDRYGANQPQHF.

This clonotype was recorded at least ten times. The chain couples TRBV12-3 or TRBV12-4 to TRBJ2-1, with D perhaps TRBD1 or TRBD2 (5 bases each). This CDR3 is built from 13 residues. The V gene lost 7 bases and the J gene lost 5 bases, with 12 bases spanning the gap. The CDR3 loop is CASTPRENNEQFF. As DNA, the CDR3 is TGTGCCAGCACTCCCAGGGAGAACAATGAGCAGTTCTTC.

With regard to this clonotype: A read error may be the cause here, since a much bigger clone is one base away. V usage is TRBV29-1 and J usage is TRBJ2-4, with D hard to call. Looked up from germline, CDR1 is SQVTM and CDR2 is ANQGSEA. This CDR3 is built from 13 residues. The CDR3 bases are TGCAGCGCTGAAGTTCTCTCCGGGAACATTCAGTACTTC. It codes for CSAEVLSGNIQYF.

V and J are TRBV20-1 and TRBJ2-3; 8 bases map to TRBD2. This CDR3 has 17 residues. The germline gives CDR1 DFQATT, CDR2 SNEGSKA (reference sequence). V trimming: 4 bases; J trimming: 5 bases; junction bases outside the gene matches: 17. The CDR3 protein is CSANSAQWLAGGDTQYF. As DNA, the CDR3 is TGCAGTGCTAACAGCGCTCAGTGGCTAGCGGGCGGAGATACGCAGTATTTT.

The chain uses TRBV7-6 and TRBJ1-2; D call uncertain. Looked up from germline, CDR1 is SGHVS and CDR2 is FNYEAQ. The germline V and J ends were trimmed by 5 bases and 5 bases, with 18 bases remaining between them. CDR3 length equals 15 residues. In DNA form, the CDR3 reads TGTGCCAGCAGCCCCGGCCTCGACGGAGGGTATGGCTACACCTTC. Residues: CASSPGLDGGYGYTF. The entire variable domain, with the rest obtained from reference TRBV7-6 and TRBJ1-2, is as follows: GAGVSQSPRYKVTKRGQDVALRCDPISGHVSLYWYRQALGQGPEFLTYFNYEAQQDKSGLPNDRFSAERPEGSISTLTIQRTEQRDSAMYRCASSPGLDGGYGYTFGSGTRLTVV.

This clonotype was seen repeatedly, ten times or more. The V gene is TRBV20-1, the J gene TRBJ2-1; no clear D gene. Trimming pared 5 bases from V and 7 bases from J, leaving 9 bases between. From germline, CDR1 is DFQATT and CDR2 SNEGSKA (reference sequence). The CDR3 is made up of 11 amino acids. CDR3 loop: CSAPMGNEQFF. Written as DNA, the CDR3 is TGCAGTGCTCCGATGGGGAATGAGCAGTTCTTC.

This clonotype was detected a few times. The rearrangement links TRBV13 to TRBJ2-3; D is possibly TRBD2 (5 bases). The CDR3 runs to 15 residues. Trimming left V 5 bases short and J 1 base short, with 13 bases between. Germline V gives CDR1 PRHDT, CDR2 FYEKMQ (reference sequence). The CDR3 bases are TGTGCCAGCAGCGAGGGCTGGCGGGGCACAGATACGCAGTATTTT. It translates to CASSEGWRGTDTQYF. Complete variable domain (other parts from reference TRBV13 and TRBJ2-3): AAGVIQSPRHLIKEKRETATLKCYPIPRHDTVYWYQQGPGQDPQFLISFYEKMQSDKGSIPDRFSAQQFSDYHSELNMSSLELGDSALYFCASSEGWRGTDTQYFGPGTRLTVL.

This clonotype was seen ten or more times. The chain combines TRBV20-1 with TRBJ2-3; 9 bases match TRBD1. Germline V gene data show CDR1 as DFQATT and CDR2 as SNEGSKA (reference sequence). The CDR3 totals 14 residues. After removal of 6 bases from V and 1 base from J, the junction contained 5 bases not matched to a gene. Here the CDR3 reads CSAYRDRGTDTQYF. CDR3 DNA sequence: TGCAGTGCATATAGGGACAGGGGCACAGATACGCAGTATTTT.

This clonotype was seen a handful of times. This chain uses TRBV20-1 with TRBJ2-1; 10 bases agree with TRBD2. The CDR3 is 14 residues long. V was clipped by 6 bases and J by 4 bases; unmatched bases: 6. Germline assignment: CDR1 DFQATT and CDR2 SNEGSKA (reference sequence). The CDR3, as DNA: TGCAGTGCCGAAATTAGCGGGGGGTACAATGAGCAGTTCTTC. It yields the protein CSAEISGGYNEQFF.

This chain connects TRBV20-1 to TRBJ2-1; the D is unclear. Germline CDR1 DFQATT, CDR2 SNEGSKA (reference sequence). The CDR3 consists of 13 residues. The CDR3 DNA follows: TGCTCCCTCCCCGCGAGCTCCTACAATGAGCAGTTCTTC. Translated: CSLPASSYNEQFF.

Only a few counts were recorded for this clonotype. The CDR3 sequence: CATSDSIYRRSYNEQFF. In nucleotides, the CDR3 is TGTGCCACCAGTGATTCCATATACCGACGCTCCTACAATGAGCAGTTCTTC. The chain joins TRBV24-1 to TRBJ2-1; D is undetermined. The ends were cut back, 2 bases at V and 0 bases at J, with 13 bases in the middle. The CDR3 loop spans 17 amino acids. Germline CDR1 and CDR2: KGHDR and SFDVKD.

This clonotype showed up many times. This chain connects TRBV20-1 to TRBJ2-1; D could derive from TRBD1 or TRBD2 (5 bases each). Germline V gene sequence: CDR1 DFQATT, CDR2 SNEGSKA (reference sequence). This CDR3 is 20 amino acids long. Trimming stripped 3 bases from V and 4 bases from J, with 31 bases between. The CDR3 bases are TGCAGTGCTAGGACACTTCCGGGGCAGGACCCCGTCCAAATTTACAATGAGCAGTTCTTC. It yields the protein CSARTLPGQDPVQIYNEQFF.

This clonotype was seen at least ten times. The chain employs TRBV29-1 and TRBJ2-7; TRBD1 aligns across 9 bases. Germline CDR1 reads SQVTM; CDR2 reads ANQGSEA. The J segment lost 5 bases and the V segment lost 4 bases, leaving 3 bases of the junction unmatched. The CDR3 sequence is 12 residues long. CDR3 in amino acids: CSVVRTGDEQYF. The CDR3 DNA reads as TGCAGCGTTGTTAGGACAGGGGACGAGCAGTACTTC.

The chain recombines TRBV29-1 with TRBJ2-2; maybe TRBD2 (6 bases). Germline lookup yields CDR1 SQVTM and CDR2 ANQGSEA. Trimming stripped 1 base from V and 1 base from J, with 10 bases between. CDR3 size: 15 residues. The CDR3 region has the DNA TGCAGCGTTGAAGGGCGGGGCCTGAACACCGGGGAGCTGTTTTTT. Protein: CSVEGRGLNTGELFF.

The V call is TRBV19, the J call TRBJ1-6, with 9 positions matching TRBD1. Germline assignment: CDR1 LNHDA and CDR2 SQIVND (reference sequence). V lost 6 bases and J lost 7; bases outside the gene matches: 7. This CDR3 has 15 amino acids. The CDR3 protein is CASSARDRDNSPLHF. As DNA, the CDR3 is TGTGCCAGTAGCGCACGGGACAGGGACAATTCACCCCTCCACTTT.

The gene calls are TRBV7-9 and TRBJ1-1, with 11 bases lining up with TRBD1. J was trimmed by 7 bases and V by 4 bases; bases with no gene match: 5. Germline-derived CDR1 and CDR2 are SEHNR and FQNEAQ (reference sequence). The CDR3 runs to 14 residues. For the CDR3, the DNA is TGTGCCAGCAGCTACGGACAGGGGGCTGATGAAGCTTTCTTT. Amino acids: CASSYGQGADEAFF.

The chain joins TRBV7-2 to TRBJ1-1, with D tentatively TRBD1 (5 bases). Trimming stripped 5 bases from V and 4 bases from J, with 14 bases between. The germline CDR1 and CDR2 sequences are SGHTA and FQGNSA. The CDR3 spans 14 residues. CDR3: CASSQGPGGTEAFF. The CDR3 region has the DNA TGTGCCAGCAGCCAGGGTCCGGGGGGCACTGAAGCTTTCTTT.

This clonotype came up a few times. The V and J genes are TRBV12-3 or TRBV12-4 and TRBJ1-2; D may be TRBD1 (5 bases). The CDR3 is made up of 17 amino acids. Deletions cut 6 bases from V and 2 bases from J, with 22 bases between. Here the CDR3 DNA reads TGTGCCAGCAGCCACCTGGGGGGGGTGGGGAGGAACTATGGCTACACCTTC. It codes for CASSHLGGVGRNYGYTF.

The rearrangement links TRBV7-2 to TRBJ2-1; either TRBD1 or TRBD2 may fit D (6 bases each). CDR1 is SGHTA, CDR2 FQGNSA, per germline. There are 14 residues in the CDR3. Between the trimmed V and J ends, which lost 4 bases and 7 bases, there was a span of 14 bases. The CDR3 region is CASSSGALKNEQFF. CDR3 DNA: TGTGCCAGCAGCTCGGGGGCACTGAAGAATGAGCAGTTCTTC.

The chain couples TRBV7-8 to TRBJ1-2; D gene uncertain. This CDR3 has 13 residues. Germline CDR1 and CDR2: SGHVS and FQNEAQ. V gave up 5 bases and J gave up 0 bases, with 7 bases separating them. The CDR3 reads CASSGPSNYGYTF. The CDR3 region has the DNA TGTGCCAGCAGCGGCCCGTCTAACTATGGCTACACCTTC.